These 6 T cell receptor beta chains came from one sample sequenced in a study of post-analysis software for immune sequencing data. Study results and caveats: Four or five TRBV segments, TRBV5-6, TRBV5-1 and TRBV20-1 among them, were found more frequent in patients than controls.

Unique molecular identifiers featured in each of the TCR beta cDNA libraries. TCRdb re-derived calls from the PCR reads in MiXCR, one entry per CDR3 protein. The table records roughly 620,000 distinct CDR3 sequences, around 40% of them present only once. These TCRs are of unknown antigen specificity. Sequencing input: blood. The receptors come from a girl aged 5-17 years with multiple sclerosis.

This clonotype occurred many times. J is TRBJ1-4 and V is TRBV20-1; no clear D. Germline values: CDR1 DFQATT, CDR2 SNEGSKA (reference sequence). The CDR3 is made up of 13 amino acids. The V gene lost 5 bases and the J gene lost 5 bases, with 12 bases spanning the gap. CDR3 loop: CSAPTQANEKLFF. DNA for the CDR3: TGCAGTGCTCCCACCCAGGCCAATGAAAAACTGTTTTTT.

The CDR3 loop reads CASSVAGGRDTQYF. The CDR3 DNA follows: TGTGCCAGCAGCGTAGCTGGGGGCAGAGATACGCAGTATTTT. The rearrangement joins TRBV9 to TRBJ2-3; perhaps TRBD1 as D (6 bases). The CDR3 is 14 amino acids. The germline V and J ends were trimmed by 0 bases and 5 bases, with 10 bases remaining between them. Germline V CDR1 and CDR2: SGDLS, YYNGEE.

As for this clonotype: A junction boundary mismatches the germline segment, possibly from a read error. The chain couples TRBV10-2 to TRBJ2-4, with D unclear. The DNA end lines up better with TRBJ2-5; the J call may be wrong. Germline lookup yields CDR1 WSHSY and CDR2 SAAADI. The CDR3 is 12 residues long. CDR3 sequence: CANSVLEETQYF. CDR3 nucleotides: TGCGCCAACAGTGTGTTGGAAGAGACCCAGTACTTC.

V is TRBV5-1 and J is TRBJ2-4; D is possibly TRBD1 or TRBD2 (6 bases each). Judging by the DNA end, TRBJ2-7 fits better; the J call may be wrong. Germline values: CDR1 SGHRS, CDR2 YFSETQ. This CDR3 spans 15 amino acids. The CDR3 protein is CASSLSGAGRYEQYF. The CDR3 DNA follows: TGCGCCAGCAGCTTGTCGGGGGCAGGGCGTTACGAGCAGTACTTC.

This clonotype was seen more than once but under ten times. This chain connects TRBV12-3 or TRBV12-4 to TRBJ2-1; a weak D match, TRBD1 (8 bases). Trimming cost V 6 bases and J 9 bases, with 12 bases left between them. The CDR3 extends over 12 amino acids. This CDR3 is CASSHRGGEQFF. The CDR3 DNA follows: TGTGCCAGCAGCCACAGGGGGGGTGAGCAGTTCTTC.

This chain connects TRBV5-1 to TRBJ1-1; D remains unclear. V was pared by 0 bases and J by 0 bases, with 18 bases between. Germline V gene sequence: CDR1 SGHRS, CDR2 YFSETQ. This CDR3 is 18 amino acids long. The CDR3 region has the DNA TGCGCCAGCAGCTTGGCGGGTACGGGGATTGCCATGAACACTGAAGCTTTCTTT. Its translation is CASSLAGTGIAMNTEAFF.